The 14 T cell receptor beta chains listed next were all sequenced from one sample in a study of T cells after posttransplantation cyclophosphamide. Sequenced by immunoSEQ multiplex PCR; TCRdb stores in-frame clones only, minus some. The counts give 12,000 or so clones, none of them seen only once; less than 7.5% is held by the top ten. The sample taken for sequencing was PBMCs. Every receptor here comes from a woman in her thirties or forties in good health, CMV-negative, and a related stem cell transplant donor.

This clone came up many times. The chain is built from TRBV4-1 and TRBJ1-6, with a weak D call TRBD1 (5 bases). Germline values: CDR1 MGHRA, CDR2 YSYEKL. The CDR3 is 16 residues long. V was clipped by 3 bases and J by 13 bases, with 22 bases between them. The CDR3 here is CASSQVTQVLGSPLHF. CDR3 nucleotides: TGCGCCAGCAGCCAGGTTACACAGGTACTTGGCTCGCCCCTCCACTTT.

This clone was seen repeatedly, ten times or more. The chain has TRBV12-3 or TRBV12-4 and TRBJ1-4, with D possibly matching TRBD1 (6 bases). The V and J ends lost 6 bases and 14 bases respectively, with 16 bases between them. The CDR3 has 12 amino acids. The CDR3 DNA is TGTGCCAGCAGCAGAACAGGGCAGAGGCTGTTTTTT. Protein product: CASSRTGQRLFF.

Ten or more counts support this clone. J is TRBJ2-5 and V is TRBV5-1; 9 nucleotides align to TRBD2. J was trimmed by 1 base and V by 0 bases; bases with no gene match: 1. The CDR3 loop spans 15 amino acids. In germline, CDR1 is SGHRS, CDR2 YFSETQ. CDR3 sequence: CASSLGLAAQETQYF. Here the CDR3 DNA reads TGCGCCAGCAGCTTGGGACTAGCGGCCCAAGAGACCCAGTACTTC.

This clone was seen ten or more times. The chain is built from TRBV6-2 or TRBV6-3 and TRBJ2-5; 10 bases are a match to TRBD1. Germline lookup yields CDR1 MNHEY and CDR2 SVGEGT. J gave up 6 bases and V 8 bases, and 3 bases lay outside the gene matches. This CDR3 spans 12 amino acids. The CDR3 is CASRQGAQTQYF. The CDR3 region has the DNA TGTGCCAGCCGACAGGGGGCGCAGACCCAGTACTTC.

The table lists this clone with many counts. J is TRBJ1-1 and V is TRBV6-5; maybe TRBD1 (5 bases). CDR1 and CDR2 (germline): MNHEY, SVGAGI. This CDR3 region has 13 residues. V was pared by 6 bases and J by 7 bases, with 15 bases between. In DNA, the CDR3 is TGTGCCAGCAGCCCCCAGGGTTTGGGTGAAGCTTTCTTT. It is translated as CASSPQGLGEAFF.

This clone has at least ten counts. The CDR3 here is CASSFPLAGDLEQYF. CDR3 bases: TGTGCCAGCAGCTTCCCACTAGCGGGAGATCTCGAGCAGTACTTC. The chain joins TRBV11-2 to TRBJ2-7; 11 nucleotides line up with TRBD2. This CDR3 comprises 15 residues. In germline, CDR1 is SGHAT, CDR2 FQNNGV. The V segment lost 3 bases and the J segment 6 bases; nucleotides outside the gene matches: 7.

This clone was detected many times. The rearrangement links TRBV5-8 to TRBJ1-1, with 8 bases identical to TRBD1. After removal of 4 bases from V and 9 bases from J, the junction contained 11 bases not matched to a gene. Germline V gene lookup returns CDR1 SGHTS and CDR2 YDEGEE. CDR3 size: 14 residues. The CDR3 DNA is TGTGCCAGCAGCCCCGGACAGGGCGGGTTAAAAGCTTTCTTT. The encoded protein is CASSPGQGGLKAFF.

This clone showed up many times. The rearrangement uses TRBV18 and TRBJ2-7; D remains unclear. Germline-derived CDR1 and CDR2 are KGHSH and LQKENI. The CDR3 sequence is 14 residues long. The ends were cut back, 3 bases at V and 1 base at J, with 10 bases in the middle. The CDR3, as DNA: TGTGCCAGCTCACCTGAGTACGGTTCCTACGAGCAGTACTTC. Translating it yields CASSPEYGSYEQYF.

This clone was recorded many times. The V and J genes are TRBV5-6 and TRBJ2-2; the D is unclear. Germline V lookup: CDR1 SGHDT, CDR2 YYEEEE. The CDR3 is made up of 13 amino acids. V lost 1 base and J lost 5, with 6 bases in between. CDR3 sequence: CASSLRRTGELFF. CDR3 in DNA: TGTGCCAGCAGCTTGCGAAGGACCGGGGAGCTGTTTTTT.

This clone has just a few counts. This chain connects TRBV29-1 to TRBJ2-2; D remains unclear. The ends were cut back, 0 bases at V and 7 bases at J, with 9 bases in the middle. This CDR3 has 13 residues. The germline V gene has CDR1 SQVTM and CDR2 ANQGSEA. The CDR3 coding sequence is TGCAGCGTTGAAGAAGGATCGGGCGGGGAGCTGTTTTTT. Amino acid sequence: CSVEEGSGGELFF.

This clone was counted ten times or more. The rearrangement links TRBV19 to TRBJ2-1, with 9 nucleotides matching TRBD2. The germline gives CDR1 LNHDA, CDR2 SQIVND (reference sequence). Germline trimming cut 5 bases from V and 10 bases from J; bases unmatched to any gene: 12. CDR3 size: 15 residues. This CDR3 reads CASSFLAGILNEQFF. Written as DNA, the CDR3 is TGTGCCAGTAGTTTCCTAGCGGGGATCCTCAACGAGCAGTTCTTC.

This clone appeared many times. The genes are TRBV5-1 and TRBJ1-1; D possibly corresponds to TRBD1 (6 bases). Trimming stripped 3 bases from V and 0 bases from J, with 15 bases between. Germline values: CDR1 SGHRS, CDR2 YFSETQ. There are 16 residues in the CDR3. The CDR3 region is CASSWGAGALNTEAFF. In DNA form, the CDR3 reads TGCGCCAGCAGCTGGGGGGCGGGGGCCCTGAACACTGAAGCTTTCTTT. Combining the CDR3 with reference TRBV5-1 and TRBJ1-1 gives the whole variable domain KAGVTQTPRYLIKTRGQQVTLSCSPISGHRSVSWYQQTPGQGLQFLFEYFSETQRNKGNFPGRFSGRQFSNSRSEMNVSTLELGDSALYLCASSWGAGALNTEAFFGQGTRLTVV.

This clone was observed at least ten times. The CDR3 here is CASSLSRRGKNNEQFF. The CDR3 region has the DNA TGTGCCAGCAGCTTAAGTCGCCGGGGGAAGAACAATGAGCAGTTCTTC. The chain employs TRBV7-9 and TRBJ2-1; weak D call: TRBD2 (6 bases). The V end was cut by 2 bases, the J end by 5 bases, with 16 bases between. The germline V gene has CDR1 SEHNR and CDR2 FQNEAQ (reference sequence). The CDR3 is 16 amino acids.

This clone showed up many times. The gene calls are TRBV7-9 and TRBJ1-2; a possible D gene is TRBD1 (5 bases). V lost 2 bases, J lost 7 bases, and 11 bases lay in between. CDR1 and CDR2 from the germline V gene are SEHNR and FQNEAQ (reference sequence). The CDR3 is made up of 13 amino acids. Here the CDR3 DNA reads TGTGCCAGCAGCTTACTGAGAAGGGGTGGCTACACCTTC. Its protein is CASSLLRRGGYTF.